Shown below are 12 T cell receptor beta chains from a single sample sequenced in a study of shared clonotypes between healthy human individuals. Here immunoSEQ multiplex PCR was the method, and the copy in TCRdb shows in-frame clones only, minus some. The table includes over 2 million clones, about 95% detected once. The naive CD8 population came from CD45RO-negative cells selected for CCR7, without terminally differentiated effector memory CD45RA+ cells. Sequenced material: naive CD8+ T cells sorted from blood. The receptors originated from a man younger than 30 in good health.

This clone was recorded once. This chain joins TRBV30 and TRBJ2-1; TRBD2 agrees at 12 bases. CDR3 length equals 16 residues. J lost 1 base, V lost 5 bases, and 6 bases had no gene match. Germline V gene lookup returns CDR1 GTSNPN and CDR2 SVGIG (reference sequence). As DNA, the CDR3 is TGTGCCTGGGACCTGACTAGCGGGAGTTCCTACAATGAGCAGTTCTTC. This gives the protein CAWDLTSGSSYNEQFF.

The genes are TRBV19 and TRBJ1-2; the D is unclear. V was clipped by 0 bases and J by 3 bases, with 2 bases between them. Germline CDR1 is LNHDA and CDR2 is SQIVND (reference sequence). The CDR3 covers 12 residues. The CDR3 sequence is CASSIDYYGYTF. The DNA for the CDR3 is TGTGCCAGTAGTATAGATTACTATGGCTACACCTTC. The entire variable domain, with the rest obtained from reference TRBV19 and TRBJ1-2, is as follows: DGGITQSPKYLFRKEGQNVTLSCEQNLNHDAMYWYRQDPGQGLRLIYYSQIVNDFQKGDIAEGYSVSREKKESFPLTVTSAQKNPTAFYLCASSIDYYGYTFGSGTRLTVV.

The chain combines TRBV27 with TRBJ2-7; either TRBD1 or TRBD2 may supply D (6 bases each). The CDR3 is made up of 16 amino acids. The germline V gene has CDR1 MNHEY and CDR2 SMNVEV (reference sequence). Trimming left V 5 bases short and J 1 base short, with 18 bases between. DNA of the CDR3: TGTGCCAGCAGTCCATCTGGGGGGACACATTCCTACGAGCAGTACTTC. This encodes CASSPSGGTHSYEQYF.

The table lists this clone with a count of one. The J gene is TRBJ1-1, the V gene TRBV19; D remains ambiguous. Trimming left V 6 bases short and J 1 base short, with 3 bases between. The CDR3 runs to 11 residues. Germline CDR1 and CDR2: LNHDA and SQIVND (reference sequence). CDR3 sequence (DNA): TGTGCCAGTAGATGGAACACTGAAGCTTTCTTT. It yields the protein CASRWNTEAFF.

Regarding this clone: Other DNA sequences in the same sample also yield this CDR3. The chain has TRBV13 and TRBJ1-1; TRBD1 is a possible D gene (5 bases). CDR1 is PRHDT and CDR2 is FYEKMQ in the germline V gene (reference sequence). The CDR3 is 13 residues long. V lost 2 bases and J lost 5, with 9 bases in between. CDR3 residues: CASSLLGGTEAFF. The CDR3 bases are TGTGCCAGCAGCTTACTTGGGGGTACTGAAGCTTTCTTT.

This clone was seen once. The chain recombines TRBV19 with TRBJ2-5; TRBD1 aligns across 8 bases. Germline CDR1 LNHDA, CDR2 SQIVND (reference sequence). This CDR3 has 13 residues. The J segment lost 7 bases and the V segment lost 8 bases, leaving 9 bases of the junction unmatched. The CDR3 protein is CASGLGQGPTQYF. CDR3 sequence (DNA): TGTGCCAGTGGATTAGGACAGGGTCCGACCCAGTACTTC. Variable domain in full (rest from reference TRBV19 and TRBJ2-5): DGGITQSPKYLFRKEGQNVTLSCEQNLNHDAMYWYRQDPGQGLRLIYYSQIVNDFQKGDIAEGYSVSREKKESFPLTVTSAQKNPTAFYLCASGLGQGPTQYFGPGTRLLVL.

The chain has TRBV19 and TRBJ1-2; D gene unclear. The CDR3 is 16 residues long. V was trimmed by 1 base and J by 5 bases, leaving 17 bases between them. The germline gives CDR1 LNHDA, CDR2 SQIVND (reference sequence). The CDR3 protein is CASSIGSGSGHYGYTF. The CDR3 DNA follows: TGTGCCAGTAGTATAGGTTCCGGGAGCGGCCATTATGGCTACACCTTC.

The chain joins TRBV30 to TRBJ2-1; 8 bases line up with TRBD1. The ends lost 4 bases at V and 6 bases at J; junction bases unmatched: 5. The CDR3 covers 13 residues. Germline lookup yields CDR1 GTSNPN and CDR2 SVGIG (reference sequence). CDR3 loop: CAWTPTGGNEQFF. CDR3 sequence (DNA): TGTGCCTGGACCCCAACAGGGGGCAATGAGCAGTTCTTC.

This clone has a single count. The chain carries TRBV18 and TRBJ2-1, with TRBD2 matching 11 bases. CDR3 length equals 16 residues. CDR1 and CDR2 from the germline V gene are KGHSH and LQKENI. J was trimmed by 4 bases and V by 6 bases; bases with no gene match: 8. CDR3 protein: CASSLGLAGKYNEQFF. The CDR3 DNA reads TGTGCCAGCTCGCTCGGACTAGCGGGTAAATACAATGAGCAGTTCTTC.

The chain is built from TRBV19 and TRBJ2-1, with 7 bases aligning to TRBD2. Germline loops: CDR1 LNHDA, CDR2 SQIVND (reference sequence). With 3 bases clipped from V and 4 bases from J, the junction kept 12 bases outside the gene matches. CDR3 length equals 17 residues. The CDR3 DNA reads TGTGCCAGTAGTATTGATTTGGAGCAGGGAGGGTACAATGAGCAGTTCTTC. This codes for CASSIDLEQGGYNEQFF. The whole variable domain, filled in from reference TRBV19 and TRBJ2-1, reads DGGITQSPKYLFRKEGQNVTLSCEQNLNHDAMYWYRQDPGQGLRLIYYSQIVNDFQKGDIAEGYSVSREKKESFPLTVTSAQKNPTAFYLCASSIDLEQGGYNEQFFGPGTRLTVL.

The chain joins TRBV7-9 to TRBJ2-1; D perhaps matches TRBD1 (5 bases). Trimming stripped 2 bases from V and 5 bases from J, with 19 bases between. CDR3 length equals 17 residues. The germline CDR1 and CDR2 sequences are SEHNR and FQNEAQ (reference sequence). The CDR3 reads CASSLLGAPEYNNEQFF. CDR3 DNA sequence: TGTGCCAGCAGCTTACTAGGGGCCCCGGAGTACAACAATGAGCAGTTCTTC.

The CDR3 DNA follows: TGTGCCAGCAGTTACGAGGGGTTGGGCACCGGGGAGCTGTTTTTT. This sequence encodes CASSYEGLGTGELFF. The rearrangement uses TRBV6-5 and TRBJ2-2; D may match TRBD1 or TRBD2 (5 bases each). The V and J ends lost 2 bases and 4 bases respectively, with 11 bases between them. Per germline, CDR1 MNHEY and CDR2 SVGAGI. The CDR3 contains 15 residues.